This T cell receptor (beta chain) was captured in a study of lymphopenia after photon versus proton radiotherapy. In the case of this clone: The antigen remains undetermined.

Study outcomes and limitations: Only patients who died were analyzed for survival; proton advantage is unproven. Under photons, naive T cells and diversity fell while effector/memory populations rose.

Trimming cost V 5 bases and J 8 bases, with 16 bases left between them. Germline CDR1 reads SGHTS; CDR2 reads YDEGEE. There are 14 residues in the CDR3. The assay was immunoSEQ multiplex PCR, and TCRdb's table has in-frame clones only and misses some. In the table there are 150,000 to 200,000 clones, roughly nine tenths of which are singletons. The chain joins TRBV5-8 to TRBJ1-4; possible D gene TRBD1, 6 bases. This TCR derives from a middle-aged man with gastric cancer. The sample was peripheral blood, taken from a patient treated with photon-based radiotherapy. CDR3 bases: TGTGCCAGCAGGATCGAGTCGACAGGCGAAAAACTGTTTTTT. Protein: CASRIESTGEKLFF.